Below are 13 T cell receptor beta chains sequenced from a single sample in a study of glioma-infiltrating T cells after dendritic cell vaccination. Data came from immunoSEQ multiplex PCR; TCRdb stores just in-frame clones and leaves some out. The table lists about 92,000 clones, about nine tenths of them singletons. Sequencing was performed on blood, taken before dendritic cell vaccination. All receptors derive from a human donor with glioblastoma.

V usage is TRBV29-1 and J usage is TRBJ1-1; D is possibly TRBD1 (5 bases). CDR1 and CDR2 from the germline V gene are SQVTM and ANQGSEA. The CDR3 is 13 amino acids. With 4 bases removed from V and 5 bases from J, the gap between germline ends came to 14 bases. The CDR3 sequence: CSVVPSGGTEAFF. In DNA, the CDR3 is TGCAGCGTTGTGCCTTCCGGGGGAACTGAAGCTTTCTTT.

The CDR3 loop is CASSQDPAGYTQYF. Written as DNA, the CDR3 is TGCGCCAGCAGCCAAGATCCAGCGGGGTATACGCAGTATTTT. This chain uses TRBV4-3 with TRBJ2-3; TRBD2 matches 7 bases. Trimming cost V 0 bases and J 7 bases; bases outside gene matches: 4. The CDR3 totals 14 residues. Germline V gene sequence: CDR1 LGHNA, CDR2 YSLEER.

The V call is TRBV9, the J call TRBJ2-3; a weak D match, TRBD1 (6 bases). Between the trimmed V and J ends, which lost 4 bases and 6 bases, there was a span of 27 bases. CDR1 is SGDLS, CDR2 YYNGEE, per germline. This CDR3 has 18 residues. The CDR3 sequence is CASSSQYLGASRGDTQYF. CDR3 in DNA: TGTGCCAGCAGCTCCCAATATTTGGGGGCTAGCAGAGGGGATACGCAGTATTTT.

CDR3 sequence: CASSIRDEQFF. CDR3 bases: TGTGCCAGTAGTATTCGGGATGAGCAGTTCTTC. The V call is TRBV19, the J call TRBJ2-1; D is uncertain. The CDR3 length is 11 residues. V lost 3 bases and J 8 bases, leaving 5 bases between the germline ends. The V gene's germline CDR1 is LNHDA and CDR2 SQIVND (reference sequence).

This chain uses TRBV7-3 with TRBJ2-1; 8 bases are a match to TRBD2. CDR3 size: 15 residues. Germline V CDR1 and CDR2: SGHTA, FQGTGA. J lost 8 bases, V lost 1 base, and 7 bases had no gene match. The CDR3 coding sequence is TGTGCCAGCAGCTTAAGGAGCGGGAGCGGGGATGAGCAGTTCTTC. This codes for CASSLRSGSGDEQFF.

V and J are TRBV5-6 and TRBJ1-4; D is undetermined. Deletions cut 2 bases from V and 0 bases from J, with 14 bases between. Germline lookup yields CDR1 SGHDT and CDR2 YYEEEE. The CDR3 spans 17 residues. CDR3 protein: CASSFGRGLATNEKLFF. The CDR3 DNA reads as TGTGCCAGCAGCTTTGGTCGGGGTCTGGCAACTAATGAAAAACTGTTTTTT.

This chain connects TRBV27 to TRBJ2-7, with 8 bases aligning to TRBD1. Germline lookup yields CDR1 MNHEY and CDR2 SMNVEV (reference sequence). V dropped 6 bases and J dropped 6; count of bases not matched to a gene: 4. CDR3 length equals 12 residues. The CDR3 region is CASSNDRGEQYF. The CDR3 DNA follows: TGTGCCAGCAGCAATGACAGGGGCGAGCAGTACTTC.

The chain links TRBV28 to TRBJ2-7; TRBD2 matches at 10 bases. J gave up 0 bases and V 6 bases, and 8 bases lay outside the gene matches. The CDR3 contains 16 residues. Looked up from germline, CDR1 is MDHEN and CDR2 is SYDVKM. This CDR3 is CASRDYSGRFSYEQYF. CDR3 nucleotides: TGTGCCAGCAGAGACTATAGCGGGAGGTTCTCCTACGAGCAGTACTTC.

The CDR3: CASSLAQGQTLPKNIQYF. The CDR3 DNA follows: TGTGCCAGCAGCTTAGCGCAGGGACAGACCCTACCCAAAAACATTCAGTACTTC. V gene TRBV7-8 combines with J gene TRBJ2-4; 7 nucleotides match TRBD1. Germline V gene sequence: CDR1 SGHVS, CDR2 FQNEAQ. Trimming cost V 0 bases and J 2 bases; bases outside gene matches: 10. The CDR3 is 18 amino acids.

The chain is built from TRBV29-1 and TRBJ2-7; 8 bases fit TRBD1. V shed 7 bases, J shed 2 bases, and the junction held 4 bases outside the gene matches. The CDR3 runs 12 residues. CDR1 and CDR2 (germline): SQVTM, ANQGSEA. The CDR3 sequence: CSATTGAYEQYF. The CDR3 region has the DNA TGCAGCGCCACGACAGGGGCCTACGAGCAGTACTTC.

The J gene is TRBJ2-7, the V gene TRBV9; a possible D gene is TRBD1 (6 bases). Germline-derived CDR1 and CDR2 are SGDLS and YYNGEE. This CDR3 is 15 amino acids long. Trimming shortened V by 0 bases and J by 3 bases, and 13 bases separated the two germline ends. The CDR3: CASSVDAGTLYEQYF. The CDR3 DNA follows: TGTGCCAGCAGCGTAGACGCCGGGACACTCTACGAGCAGTACTTC.

V and J are TRBV5-6 and TRBJ2-5, with D tentatively TRBD2 (6 bases). Trimming removed 3 bases at V and 5 bases at J, with 20 bases between. Germline assignment: CDR1 SGHDT and CDR2 YYEEEE. The CDR3 covers 16 residues. The CDR3 DNA reads as TGTGCCAGCAGCTCGCTGGTGGCGCGCGGAGGGGAGACCCAGTACTTC. Protein sequence: CASSSLVARGGETQYF.

The chain links TRBV4-1 to TRBJ2-7, with 10 bases matching TRBD2. Trimming took 1 base from V and 5 from J; bases not matched to a gene: 2. This CDR3 has 14 amino acids. Germline CDR1 reads MGHRA; CDR2 reads YSYEKL. Written as DNA, the CDR3 is TGCGCCAGCAGCCAAGTGAGCGGGAGGGACGAGCAGTACTTC. Its translation is CASSQVSGRDEQYF.